The present TCR beta chain was sequenced within a study of blood T cell repertoires in COVID-19 (TCRdb year 2020). For context, the study as a whole: The collaborator samples originated in the United States, Italy and Spain and spanned the acute and convalescent phases of COVID-19. Deeply sampled blood TCRbeta repertoires from subjects exposed to, actively infected with, or recovered from COVID-19 were included in the dataset. The repertoires were released in a freely available public database meant as a resource for research on the immune response to SARS-CoV-2. The prospective study material was composed of cDNA or gDNA derived from T cells, B-cell-depleted T cells, or PBMCs. Where available, HLA class I and class II types were obtained from metadata supplied by the sample provider rather than from assay-based typing. The samples were drawn from two sources: the first 160 participants of the ongoing ImmuneRACE study, and over 950 subjects contributed by 6 global collaborators. A de-identified subject ID, COVID-19 status, age in years and sex were almost always included in the sample metadata. Overall study outcomes, separate from this receptor: The quantity of clinical and demographic metadata differed by source and by participant and was supplied without curation.

The germline V gene encodes CDR1 LNHDA and CDR2 SQIVND (reference sequence). Trimming accounts for 5 bases at V and 9 bases at J, while the number of junction bases matched to no gene is 10. Inclusive of the bounding cysteine and phenylalanine, the CDR3 is 14 residues long. CDR3 DNA only is kept here, 42 bases in frame from base 1. Each collaborating institution followed its own protocols to collect whole blood in K2EDTA tubes. For TCRbeta analysis, collaborator samples were shipped as frozen whole blood, as isolated PBMCs, or as DNA extracted from either sample type. TCRbeta CDR3 regions were amplified from genomic DNA by means of the immunoSEQ Assay, a bias-controlled multiplex PCR. Turning to the authors' computational methods: Within the assay, amplification of reference gene primers was used to estimate how many nucleated cells each sample contained. Sequence reads were collapsed and filtered to measure the absolute abundance of every unique TCRbeta CDR3 rearrangement. For each sample, productive Simpson clonality was calculated by taking the square root of Simpson's diversity index across productive rearrangements. Held by TCRdb, this immuneACCESS table contains in-frame sequences only and omits some clones. Under half of the omission traces to an unresolved V gene where checked; the cause of the rest is unknown. V, J and clone size derive from that table, while D and trimming were established from the DNA sequence. The sample profile shows 100,000 to 150,000 clones; 85% to 90% of them were found once. Jointly, the top ten make up roughly 2.2% of the sample.

On this clone itself: Its specific antigen is unknown. There are no base qualities to consult, and no much larger clone falls within one base.

What was sequenced was peripheral blood. This clonotype was sampled from a woman aged 50 to 65 with acute or convalescent COVID-19. The rearranged chain carries TRBV19 and TRBJ1-5, with 7 bases in between that match TRBD1. The sequence in DNA is TGTGCCAGTAGTCCGGGGACAGTCCGACGGCCCCAGCATTTT. The translation is CASSPGTVRRPQHF.